This paragraph covers one T cell receptor (beta chain) sequence. The data derive from a study of T cell repertoires in cytomegalovirus infection. Study at large: Matching HLA type, along with CMV infection, was indicated by public TCR beta signatures.

Via MiXCR, TCRdb re-called the reads, giving one row per CDR3 protein. The table records about 400,000 distinct CDR3 sequences, around a sixth of them present only once. The germline V and J ends were trimmed by 2 bases and 3 bases, with 13 bases remaining between them. There are 16 residues in the CDR3. Germline V CDR1 and CDR2: SEHNR, FQNEAQ (reference sequence). The rearrangement uses TRBV7-9 and TRBJ2-2; no clear D gene. Sequencing input: PBMCs. The receptor's source is a human donor in good health (CMV status not recorded). Some clones in this sample may be carry-over from other donors' samples. DNA for the CDR3: TGTGCCAGCAGCTTAATTCTAGTGGGTGACACCGGGGAGCTGTTTTTT. The encoded protein is CASSLILVGDTGELFF. The full variable domain, completed using reference TRBV7-9 and TRBJ2-2, is DTGVSQNPRHKITKRGQNVTFRCDPISEHNRLYWYRQTLGQGPEFLTYFQNEAQLEKSRLLSDRFSAERPKGSFSTLEIQRTEQGDSAMYLCASSLILVGDTGELFFGEGSRLTVL.